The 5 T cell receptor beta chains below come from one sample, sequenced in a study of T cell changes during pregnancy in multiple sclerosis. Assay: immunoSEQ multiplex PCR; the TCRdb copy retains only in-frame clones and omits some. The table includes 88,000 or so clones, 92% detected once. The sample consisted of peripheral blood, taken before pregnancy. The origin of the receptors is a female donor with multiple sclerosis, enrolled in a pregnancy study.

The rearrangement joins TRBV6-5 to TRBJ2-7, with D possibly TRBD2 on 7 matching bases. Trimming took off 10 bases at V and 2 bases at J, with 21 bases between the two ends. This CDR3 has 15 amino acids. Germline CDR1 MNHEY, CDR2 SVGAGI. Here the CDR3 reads CANTKGGGPAYEQYF. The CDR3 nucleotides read TGTGCCAACACAAAAGGGGGGGGGCCAGCCTACGAGCAGTACTTC.

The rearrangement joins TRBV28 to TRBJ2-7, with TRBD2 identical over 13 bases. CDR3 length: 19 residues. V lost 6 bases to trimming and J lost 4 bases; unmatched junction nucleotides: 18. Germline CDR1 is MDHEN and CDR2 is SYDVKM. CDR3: CASSPQGYGTSGVGYEQYF. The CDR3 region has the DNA TGTGCCAGCAGCCCACAGGGCTACGGGACTAGCGGGGTGGGATACGAGCAGTACTTC. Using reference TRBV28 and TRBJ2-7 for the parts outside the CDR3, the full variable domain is DVKVTQSSRYLVKRTGEKVFLECVQDMDHENMFWYRQDPGLGLRLIYFSYDVKMKEKGDIPEGYSVSREKKERFSLILESASTNQTSMYLCASSPQGYGTSGVGYEQYFGPGTRLTVT.

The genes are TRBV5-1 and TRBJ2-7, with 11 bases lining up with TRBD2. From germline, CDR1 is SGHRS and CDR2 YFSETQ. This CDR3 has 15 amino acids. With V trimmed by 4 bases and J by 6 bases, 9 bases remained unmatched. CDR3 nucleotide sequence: TGCGCCAGCAGCCCTGGACTAGCGGGTTTGACCGAGCAGTACTTC. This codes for CASSPGLAGLTEQYF. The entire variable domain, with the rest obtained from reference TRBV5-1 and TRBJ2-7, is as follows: KAGVTQTPRYLIKTRGQQVTLSCSPISGHRSVSWYQQTPGQGLQFLFEYFSETQRNKGNFPGRFSGRQFSNSRSEMNVSTLELGDSALYLCASSPGLAGLTEQYFGPGTRLTVT.

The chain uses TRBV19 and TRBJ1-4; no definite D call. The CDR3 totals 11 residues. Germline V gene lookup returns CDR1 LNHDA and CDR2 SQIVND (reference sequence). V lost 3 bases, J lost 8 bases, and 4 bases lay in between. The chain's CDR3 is CASSITEKLFF. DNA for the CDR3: TGTGCCAGTAGTATTACAGAAAAACTGTTTTTT.

CDR3 DNA sequence: TGTGCCAGCAGTTTAACGGGGGGGCAGTATGGCTACACCTTC. This translates into CASSLTGGQYGYTF. This rearrangement joins TRBV28 to TRBJ1-2; D might be TRBD1 (6 bases). The germline CDR1 and CDR2 sequences are MDHEN and SYDVKM. The CDR3 loop spans 14 amino acids. With 2 bases removed from V and 5 bases from J, the gap between germline ends came to 12 bases.